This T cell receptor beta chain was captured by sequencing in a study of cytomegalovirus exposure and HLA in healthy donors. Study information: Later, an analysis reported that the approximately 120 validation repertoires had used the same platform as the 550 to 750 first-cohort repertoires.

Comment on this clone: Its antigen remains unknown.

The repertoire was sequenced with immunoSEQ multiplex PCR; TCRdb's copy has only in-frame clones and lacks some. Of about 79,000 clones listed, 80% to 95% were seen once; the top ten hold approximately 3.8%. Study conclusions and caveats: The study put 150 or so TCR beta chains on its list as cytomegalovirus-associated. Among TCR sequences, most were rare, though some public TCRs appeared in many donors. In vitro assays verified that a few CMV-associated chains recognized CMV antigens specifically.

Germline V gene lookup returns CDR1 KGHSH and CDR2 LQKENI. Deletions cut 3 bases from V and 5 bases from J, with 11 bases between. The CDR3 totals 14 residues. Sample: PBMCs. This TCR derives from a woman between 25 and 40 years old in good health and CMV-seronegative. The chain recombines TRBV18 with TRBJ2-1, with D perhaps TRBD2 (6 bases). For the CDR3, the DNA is TGTGCCAGCTCACCGGATAGCGGAAACAATGAGCAGTTCTTC. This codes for CASSPDSGNNEQFF.